Listed here are 30 T cell receptor beta chains from one sample, sequenced in a study of T cell changes during pregnancy in multiple sclerosis. Produced via immunoSEQ multiplex PCR; TCRdb's table is partial and in-frame only. This sample has tens of thousands of clones, with 93% found just once. The sequencing here drew on peripheral blood, taken in the second trimester of pregnancy. The origin of the receptors is a female donor with multiple sclerosis, enrolled in a pregnancy study.

This clone was observed a single time. This rearrangement joins TRBV6-5 to TRBJ2-3; D remains unclear. This CDR3 contains 14 residues. Germline V gives CDR1 MNHEY, CDR2 SVGAGI. The V gene lost 7 bases and the J gene lost 2 bases, with 13 bases spanning the gap. This CDR3 reads CASKNSPYTDTQYF. Here the CDR3 DNA reads TGTGCCAGCAAAAACAGTCCATACACAGATACGCAGTATTTT.

This chain links TRBV4-3 with TRBJ2-7; D may be TRBD1 (5 bases). Trimming removed 3 bases from V and 4 bases from J, with 16 bases in between. Germline values: CDR1 LGHNA, CDR2 YSLEER. The CDR3 is made up of 15 amino acids. This chain's CDR3 is CASSHAQGSPYEQYF. In nucleotides, the CDR3 is TGCGCCAGCAGCCACGCTCAGGGATCCCCATACGAGCAGTACTTC.

The chain couples TRBV6-6 to TRBJ1-5; TRBD1 matches at 9 bases. This CDR3 has 15 residues. The germline CDR1 and CDR2 sequences are MNHNY and SVGAGI (reference sequence). Trimming at V came to 5 bases and at J to 4 bases, leaving 6 bases not matched to a gene. CDR3 DNA sequence: TGTGCCAGCAGTGATGGACAGGGGAGTAATCAGCCCCAGCATTTT. The encoded protein is CASSDGQGSNQPQHF.

The chain carries TRBV2 and TRBJ2-1, with 14 bases fitting TRBD2. Germline V gene data show CDR1 as SNHLY and CDR2 as FYNNEI. This CDR3 is built from 17 residues. The trim removed 2 bases at V and 5 bases at J, leaving 5 bases unmatched. In DNA, the CDR3 is TGTGCCAGCAGTGAAATTCCGGGACTAGCGGGAGACAATGAGCAGTTCTTC. This encodes CASSEIPGLAGDNEQFF.

The chain links TRBV28 to TRBJ2-1, with 7 bases lining up with TRBD2. The germline V gene encodes CDR1 MDHEN and CDR2 SYDVKM. The CDR3 spans 17 residues. J was trimmed by 6 bases and V by 1 base; bases with no gene match: 12. The CDR3, as DNA: TGTGCCAGCAGTTTATTACGTGGACTAGTGGTTACCAATGAGCAGTTCTTC. Its translation: CASSLLRGLVVTNEQFF. The full variable domain, its missing parts supplied by reference TRBV28 and TRBJ2-1, is DVKVTQSSRYLVKRTGEKVFLECVQDMDHENMFWYRQDPGLGLRLIYFSYDVKMKEKGDIPEGYSVSREKKERFSLILESASTNQTSMYLCASSLLRGLVVTNEQFFGPGTRLTVL.

The CDR3 nucleotides are TGTGCCAGCAGCTTGGTTCCGGGTACTAATGAAAAACTGTTTTTT. Amino acid sequence: CASSLVPGTNEKLFF. V is TRBV5-5 and J is TRBJ1-4; no definite D call. Germline CDR1 SGHKS, CDR2 YYEKEE (reference sequence). The V gene lost 0 bases and the J gene lost 2 bases, with 8 bases spanning the gap. The length of the CDR3 is 15 residues.

V usage is TRBV6-5 and J usage is TRBJ1-5, with TRBD1 matching 10 bases. CDR1 and CDR2 (germline): MNHEY, SVGAGI. There are 16 residues in the CDR3. The ends lost 4 bases at V and 4 bases at J; junction bases unmatched: 7. The CDR3 protein is CASSSLLGQGNQPQHF. CDR3 sequence (DNA): TGTGCCAGCAGTTCCCTACTGGGACAGGGGAATCAGCCCCAGCATTTT.

The V and J genes are TRBV11-1 and TRBJ1-2; 8 bases map to TRBD1. V shed 3 bases and J 3 bases; nucleotides not matched to a gene: 0. The germline gives CDR1 SGHAT, CDR2 FQDESV (reference sequence). This CDR3 spans 13 amino acids. CDR3 residues: CASSLTGDYGYTF. CDR3 coding DNA: TGTGCCAGCAGCTTGACAGGGGACTATGGCTACACCTTC.

This chain uses TRBV18 with TRBJ2-6; D is possibly TRBD1 (6 bases). There are 15 residues in the CDR3. Germline V lookup: CDR1 KGHSH, CDR2 LQKENI. Trimming pared 8 bases from V and 3 bases from J, leaving 14 bases between. CDR3 nucleotides: TGTGCCAGCCGTCAAACAGGGCTTGGGGCCAACGTCCTGACTTTC. Protein: CASRQTGLGANVLTF.

CDR3 protein: CASSPLGNEQFF. CDR3 sequence (DNA): TGTGCCAGCAGTCCTCTCGGCAATGAGCAGTTCTTC. V and J are TRBV6-6 and TRBJ2-1, with D uncertain. CDR3 length: 12 residues. The V end was cut by 5 bases, the J end by 6 bases, with 8 bases between. Germline values: CDR1 MNHNY, CDR2 SVGAGI (reference sequence).

This chain links TRBV6-7 with TRBJ2-5, with 13 bases fitting TRBD2. Matching the DNA end better, TRBJ2-7 makes the J call doubtful. TRBV6-7 is given ORF status, its function remaining uncertain. The CDR3 contains 21 residues. The CDR3 region has the DNA TGTGCCAGCAGTAAACGAACCAAAACTTGGACTAGCGGGAGTAGGAGGTACGAGCAGTACTTC. It is translated as CASSKRTKTWTSGSRRYEQYF.

The chain carries TRBV19 and TRBJ2-1, with TRBD2 matching over 11 bases. The CDR3 is 15 residues long. V lost 7 bases, J lost 5 bases, and 7 bases stayed unmatched. The V gene's germline CDR1 is LNHDA and CDR2 SQIVND (reference sequence). CDR3 nucleotides: TGTGCCAGTACCCCGGGGACTAGCGGTCACAATGAGCAGTTCTTC. This encodes CASTPGTSGHNEQFF. The whole variable domain, remainder taken from reference TRBV19 and TRBJ2-1, is DGGITQSPKYLFRKEGQNVTLSCEQNLNHDAMYWYRQDPGQGLRLIYYSQIVNDFQKGDIAEGYSVSREKKESFPLTVTSAQKNPTAFYLCASTPGTSGHNEQFFGPGTRLTVL.

The chain links TRBV7-3 to TRBJ2-1, with TRBD1 as a possible D gene (6 bases). CDR1 and CDR2 from the germline V gene are SGHTA and FQGTGA. CDR3 length: 16 residues. The V end lost 2 bases, the J end lost 4 bases, and 15 bases lay between the germline ends. DNA of the CDR3: TGTGCCAGCAGCTTACAGGGGCGAGTGACGTACAATGAGCAGTTCTTC. This codes for CASSLQGRVTYNEQFF.

The chain has TRBV29-1 and TRBJ2-1, with 8 bases lining up with TRBD2. The trim removed 6 bases at V and 8 bases at J, leaving 3 bases unmatched. Germline V gene sequence: CDR1 SQVTM, CDR2 ANQGSEA. The CDR3 loop spans 11 amino acids. DNA of the CDR3: TGCAGCGTGCCGGGACTAGATGAGCAGTTCTTC. It yields the protein CSVPGLDEQFF.

The chain has TRBV5-1 and TRBJ2-1; the D is unclear. The germline gives CDR1 SGHRS, CDR2 YFSETQ. The CDR3 is made up of 12 amino acids. V was pared by 6 bases and J by 4 bases, with 8 bases between. The CDR3 protein is CASNLGYNEQFF. The CDR3 nucleotides read TGCGCCAGCAATCTCGGGTACAATGAGCAGTTCTTC.

This CDR3 reads CASSPGGRAGSQYF. CDR3 DNA: TGTGCCAGCTCACCGGGCGGGAGGGCAGGATCCCAGTACTTC. V and J are TRBV18 and TRBJ2-5; 9 nucleotides match TRBD2. The CDR3 runs 14 residues. The junction had 8 bases not matched to a gene; V was cut back by 3 bases and J by 9 bases. The germline CDR1 and CDR2 sequences are KGHSH and LQKENI.

The chain recombines TRBV7-2 with TRBJ1-4; D is ambiguous. V was shortened by 2 bases and J by 3 bases, with 7 bases between the two germline ends. This CDR3 is built from 14 residues. In germline, CDR1 is SGHTA, CDR2 FQGNSA. CDR3 bases: TGTGCCAGCAGCTTACGGGGATCTAATGAAAAACTGTTTTTT. This encodes CASSLRGSNEKLFF.

The V call is TRBV19, the J call TRBJ1-5; D not certain. Germline V CDR1 and CDR2: LNHDA, SQIVND (reference sequence). CDR3 length equals 14 residues. V lost 3 bases and J 6 bases, leaving 12 bases between the germline ends. CDR3: CASSIEAGGQPQHF. As DNA, the CDR3 is TGTGCCAGTAGTATTGAGGCCGGCGGTCAGCCCCAGCATTTT.

The chain employs TRBV7-9 and TRBJ1-2, with D perhaps matching TRBD1 (6 bases). Trimming removed 5 bases from V and 0 bases from J, with 13 bases in between. CDR1 and CDR2 from the germline V gene are SEHNR and FQNEAQ (reference sequence). The CDR3 is 15 amino acids. CDR3 amino acids: CASSATTGTNYGYTF. CDR3 DNA: TGTGCCAGCAGCGCCACGACAGGAACTAACTATGGCTACACCTTC.

The chain combines TRBV5-1 with TRBJ2-5, with a possible D match to TRBD2 (6 bases). Germline V lookup: CDR1 SGHRS, CDR2 YFSETQ. The CDR3 covers 13 residues. The V end lost 0 bases, the J end lost 4 bases, and 7 bases lay between the germline ends. The CDR3 reads CASSLVSGETQYF. For the CDR3, the DNA is TGCGCCAGCAGCTTGGTTAGCGGAGAGACCCAGTACTTC.

V is TRBV7-8 and J is TRBJ1-5; the D gene is possibly TRBD1 (6 bases). With 5 bases removed from V and 5 bases from J, the gap between germline ends came to 16 bases. CDR1 is SGHVS, CDR2 FQNEAQ, per germline. This CDR3 has 15 amino acids. Here the CDR3 DNA reads TGTGCCAGCAGCGCACAGGGAAAGGTGGATCAGCCCCAGCATTTT. Its protein is CASSAQGKVDQPQHF.

This sequence joins TRBV9 and TRBJ1-3; possibly TRBD1 for D (6 bases). V lost 4 bases and J 2 bases, leaving 13 bases between the germline ends. Germline lookup yields CDR1 SGDLS and CDR2 YYNGEE. CDR3 size: 15 residues. In DNA, the CDR3 is TGTGCCAGCAGCCTGGCAGGGGCTCCTGGAAACACCATATATTTT. Its translation: CASSLAGAPGNTIYF.

The V call is TRBV29-1, the J call TRBJ1-1; 11 bases match TRBD1. The CDR3 is 13 residues long. Trimming cost V 4 bases and J 5 bases; bases outside gene matches: 3. Germline V lookup: CDR1 SQVTM, CDR2 ANQGSEA. The DNA of the CDR3 is TGCAGCGTTGGGACAGGGGGCGCGACTGAAGCTTTCTTT. Protein sequence: CSVGTGGATEAFF.

This sequence joins TRBV7-3 and TRBJ2-3; a possible D gene is TRBD1 (6 bases). This CDR3 is 13 amino acids long. V was clipped by 2 bases and J by 6 bases, with 9 bases between them. Per the germline V gene, CDR1 is SGHTA and CDR2 is FQGTGA. CDR3 DNA: TGTGCCAGCAGCTTAGTTCAGGGGGATACGCAGTATTTT. This sequence encodes CASSLVQGDTQYF.

The DNA for the CDR3 is TGTGCCTGGAGTGTAATGGGCAGGATCTCCTATGGCTACACCTTC. This sequence encodes CAWSVMGRISYGYTF. This chain links TRBV30 with TRBJ1-2; D is undetermined. CDR1 is GTSNPN and CDR2 is SVGIG in the germline V gene (reference sequence). The V gene lost 0 bases and the J gene lost 4 bases, with 15 bases spanning the gap. CDR3 length equals 15 residues.

This chain connects TRBV4-3 to TRBJ2-7; D may be TRBD1 (6 bases). The CDR3 is 14 residues long. Deletions cut 0 bases from V and 3 bases from J, with 9 bases between. Germline V CDR1 and CDR2: LGHNA, YSLEER. DNA for the CDR3: TGCGCCAGCAGCCAAGAACAGGGCGTCTACGAGCAGTACTTC. Amino acid sequence: CASSQEQGVYEQYF.

This clone was counted once. The CDR3 sequence is CASRRQGYTEAFF. The DNA of the CDR3 is TGTGCCAGCAGGAGACAGGGTTACACTGAAGCTTTCTTT. V and J are TRBV7-6 and TRBJ1-1; 7 positions match TRBD1. The V and J ends lost 6 bases and 3 bases, in that order; junction bases with no gene match: 4. The CDR3 consists of 13 residues. The germline gives CDR1 SGHVS, CDR2 FNYEAQ.

The chain recombines TRBV5-1 with TRBJ2-7, with 10 bases fitting TRBD1. Unmatched junction bases numbered 4, after V lost 5 bases and J lost 5 bases. In germline, CDR1 is SGHRS, CDR2 YFSETQ. CDR3 size: 13 residues. CDR3 loop: CASRTGGDHEQYF. The DNA for the CDR3 is TGCGCCAGCAGGACAGGGGGCGACCACGAGCAGTACTTC.

J is TRBJ2-5 and V is TRBV27; the D gene is possibly TRBD1 (6 bases). CDR3 length equals 14 residues. Looked up from germline, CDR1 is MNHEY and CDR2 is SMNVEV (reference sequence). The germline V and J ends were trimmed by 6 bases and 7 bases, with 18 bases remaining between them. The CDR3 DNA reads TGTGCCAGCAGGCCACCGGGACACCCAGGGACCCAGTACTTC. This translates into CASRPPGHPGTQYF.

This sequence joins TRBV5-1 and TRBJ2-5; 9 bases are a match to TRBD1. The germline gives CDR1 SGHRS, CDR2 YFSETQ. The V segment lost 0 bases and the J segment 5 bases; nucleotides outside the gene matches: 14. The CDR3 consists of 18 residues. The CDR3 nucleotides are TGCGCCAGCAGCTTGGTTACCTCGGGACAGGGAAGGCGCGAGACCCAGTACTTC. It specifies CASSLVTSGQGRRETQYF.